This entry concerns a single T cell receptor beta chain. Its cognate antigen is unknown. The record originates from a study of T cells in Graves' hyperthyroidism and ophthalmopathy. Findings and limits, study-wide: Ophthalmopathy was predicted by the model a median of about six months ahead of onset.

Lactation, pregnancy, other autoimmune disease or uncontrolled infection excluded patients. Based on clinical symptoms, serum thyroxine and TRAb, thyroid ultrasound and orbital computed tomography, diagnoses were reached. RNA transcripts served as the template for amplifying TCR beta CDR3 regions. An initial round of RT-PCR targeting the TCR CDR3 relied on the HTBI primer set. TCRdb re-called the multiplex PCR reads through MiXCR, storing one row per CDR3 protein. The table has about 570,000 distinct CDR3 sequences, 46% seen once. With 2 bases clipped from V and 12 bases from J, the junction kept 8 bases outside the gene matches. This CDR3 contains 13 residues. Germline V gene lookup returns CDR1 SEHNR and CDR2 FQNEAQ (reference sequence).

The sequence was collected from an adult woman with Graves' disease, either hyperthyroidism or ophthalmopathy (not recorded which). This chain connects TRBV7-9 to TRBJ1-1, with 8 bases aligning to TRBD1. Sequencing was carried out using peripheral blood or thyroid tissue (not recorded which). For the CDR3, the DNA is TGTGCCAGCAGCTTAACCCCGACAGGGGAATCTTTCTTT. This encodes CASSLTPTGESFF.